This T cell receptor (beta chain) was recovered during a study of blood T cell repertoires in COVID-19 (dated by TCRdb to the early 2020s). Looking at the study overall: Samples from collaborators originated in the United States, Italy and Spain and spanned both the acute and convalescent phases of COVID-19. The repertoires were released in a freely available public database intended as a resource for research on the immune response to SARS-CoV-2. A de-identified subject ID, COVID-19 status, age in years and sex were almost always included in the sample metadata. Deeply sampled blood TCRbeta repertoires from subjects exposed to, actively infected with, or recovered from COVID-19 were included in the dataset. The material from the prospective study consisted of cDNA or gDNA derived from T cells, B-cell-depleted T cells, or PBMCs. The samples were drawn from the first 160 participants of the ongoing ImmuneRACE study and from 950 to 1,500 subjects provided by 6 global collaborators. Where available, HLA class I and class II types were taken from metadata supplied by the sample provider and were not determined by assay-based typing. Study-wide conclusions, independent of this receptor: Clinical and demographic metadata were provided uncurated, with the amount varying by source and participant.

This clone is a singleton in its sample. The antigen this receptor binds is unknown. No clone much larger than this one lies a single base away; base qualities are absent. Samples from volunteer blood donors who had recovered from COVID-19 were contributed by a second Seattle source. Whole blood was collected in K2EDTA tubes by collaborating institutions according to the institutions' own protocols. Collaborator samples were shipped for TCRbeta analysis as frozen whole blood, isolated PBMCs, or DNA extracted from either sample type. There are 15 amino acids in the CDR3, from cysteine to phenylalanine inclusive. CDR3 DNA only is kept here, 45 bases in frame from base 1. Reading the germline V gene gives CDR1 SGHTA and CDR2 FQGTGA. Here V drops 5 bases and J drops 7 bases, and the junction holds 12 bases not matched to any gene. The immunoSEQ Assay, a bias-controlled multiplex PCR, was used to amplify TCRbeta CDR3 regions from genomic DNA. Per the source publication's procedure: The number of nucleated cells in each sample was estimated by amplification of reference gene primers within the assay. Sequence reads were collapsed and filtered to measure the absolute abundance of every unique TCRbeta CDR3 rearrangement. For each sample, productive Simpson clonality was calculated as the square root of Simpson's diversity index over productive rearrangements. The immuneACCESS repertoire file appears here via TCRdb, limited to in-frame rearrangements. These files lack a portion of the clones; in checked studies, under half of the deficit traces to unresolved V genes, and the cause of the others is not known. That table furnishes V, J and clone size, whereas the DNA furnished D and trimming. The sample profile shows some 260,000 clones; nearly 90% of them were found once. The ten most abundant clones make up 2% to 2.5% of the sample.

The clonotype comes from a woman in her thirties or forties who had recovered from COVID-19. The sequenced material came from peripheral blood. The chain was built from TRBV7-3 and TRBJ2-7; a stretch of 9 junction bases matches TRBD1. The DNA sequence reads TGTGCCAGCAGCCCCTCTGGGGACAGGGTGGAAGAGCAGTACTTC. It specifies CASSPSGDRVEEQYF.